This passage covers 32 T cell receptor beta chains from one sample sequenced in a study of blood T cell repertoires in COVID-19. Data came from immunoSEQ multiplex PCR; TCRdb stores just in-frame clones and leaves some out. This table holds approximately 260,000 clones, around 82% found once. Sequenced material: peripheral blood. These receptors all come from a woman aged 80 or over with active or convalescent COVID-19.

The chain couples TRBV5-1 to TRBJ2-5; 8 bases align to TRBD2. This CDR3 region has 15 residues. From germline, CDR1 is SGHRS and CDR2 YFSETQ. Trimming cost V 2 bases and J 2 bases; bases outside gene matches: 5. The CDR3 region is CASSLLAVSQETQYF. In nucleotides, the CDR3 is TGCGCCAGCAGCTTACTAGCGGTCTCACAAGAGACCCAGTACTTC.

This clone has just one count. The V gene is TRBV6-2 or TRBV6-3, the J gene TRBJ1-2; D gene uncertain. V gave up 2 bases and J gave up 2 bases, with 12 bases separating them. The CDR3 runs 15 residues. Germline V gene lookup returns CDR1 MNHEY and CDR2 SVGEGT. This CDR3 reads CASSYPRSGNYGYTF. DNA of the CDR3: TGTGCCAGCAGTTACCCGCGGTCCGGGAACTATGGCTACACCTTC.

The chain has TRBV25-1 and TRBJ2-7; 10 positions agree with TRBD1. The germline gives CDR1 MGHDK, CDR2 SYGVNS. The CDR3 has 13 residues. V lost 7 bases and J lost 5; bases outside the gene matches: 5. The chain's CDR3 is CASTGTGDNEQYF. CDR3 nucleotides: TGTGCCAGCACCGGGACAGGGGATAACGAGCAGTACTTC.

The chain is built from TRBV5-1 and TRBJ2-1; D gene unclear. From germline, CDR1 is SGHRS and CDR2 YFSETQ. Trimming removed 7 bases at V and 1 base at J, with 15 bases between. The CDR3 is made up of 15 amino acids. The chain's CDR3 is CASQEAAESYNEQFF. The CDR3 DNA reads as TGCGCCAGCCAAGAGGCGGCGGAGTCCTACAATGAGCAGTTCTTC.

The genes are TRBV27 and TRBJ1-1; D not resolved. Trimming removed 2 bases from V and 0 bases from J, with 13 bases in between. The CDR3 runs to 16 residues. Per germline, CDR1 MNHEY and CDR2 SMNVEV (reference sequence). The chain's CDR3 is CASSLAGDFLNTEAFF. The CDR3 nucleotides are TGTGCCAGCAGTTTAGCGGGCGACTTTTTGAACACTGAAGCTTTCTTT.

V is TRBV28 and J is TRBJ1-2, with a weak D call TRBD1 (5 bases). The V gene's germline CDR1 is MDHEN and CDR2 SYDVKM. V lost 4 bases and J lost 8, with 20 bases in between. This CDR3 comprises 15 residues. The CDR3 DNA reads as TGTGCCAGCAGTTCCGGGACTCCCGCCGTGGGAGGCTACACCTTC. Protein product: CASSSGTPAVGGYTF.

This clone came up once. This sequence joins TRBV19 and TRBJ1-5, with D possibly TRBD1 on 6 matching bases. V lost 5 bases, J lost 5 bases, and 7 bases lay in between. Germline CDR1 reads LNHDA; CDR2 reads SQIVND (reference sequence). The CDR3 extends over 12 amino acids. This chain's CDR3 is CASSHRDQPQHF. CDR3 in DNA: TGTGCCAGTAGTCACAGGGATCAGCCCCAGCATTTT.

The genes are TRBV5-4 and TRBJ2-7, with 8 bases aligning to TRBD2. V lost 4 bases and J lost 3; bases outside the gene matches: 9. The germline V gene has CDR1 SGHNT and CDR2 YYREEE (reference sequence). CDR3 size: 15 residues. CDR3 in amino acids: CASSPRGLANYEQYF. CDR3 DNA: TGTGCCAGCAGCCCAAGAGGACTAGCTAACTACGAGCAGTACTTC.

The chain joins TRBV7-9 to TRBJ1-6, with D perhaps TRBD1 (6 bases). CDR3 length: 15 amino acids. The V end was cut by 2 bases, the J end by 7 bases, with 12 bases between. Germline V gene sequence: CDR1 SEHNR, CDR2 FQNEAQ (reference sequence). The CDR3 nucleotides are TGTGCCAGCAGCTTACGTGGGCAGGGGAATTCACCCCTCCACTTT. It yields the protein CASSLRGQGNSPLHF.

The chain couples TRBV19 to TRBJ1-2, with D unclear. Germline loops: CDR1 LNHDA, CDR2 SQIVND (reference sequence). The CDR3 has 13 residues. The V gene lost 5 bases and the J gene lost 1 base, with 8 bases spanning the gap. CDR3 sequence: CASSFALNYGYTF. CDR3 nucleotide sequence: TGTGCCAGTAGTTTTGCACTTAACTATGGCTACACCTTC.

The CDR3 spells CASSPPRDRAFEQYF. The CDR3 nucleotides read TGTGCCAGCAGTCCCCCTCGGGACAGGGCATTCGAGCAGTACTTC. This sequence joins TRBV28 and TRBJ2-7; TRBD1 agrees at 9 bases. The CDR3 loop spans 15 amino acids. The V gene end was trimmed by 5 bases and the J gene end by 6 bases; junction bases not matched to a gene: 11. CDR1 and CDR2 (germline): MDHEN, SYDVKM.

The rearrangement joins TRBV30 to TRBJ1-4; 8 bases are shared with TRBD1. V lost 7 bases and J lost 7; bases outside the gene matches: 8. The CDR3 length is 13 residues. CDR1 is GTSNPN and CDR2 is SVGIG in the germline V gene (reference sequence). Here the CDR3 DNA reads TGTGCCTCGAGCCCAGGGGGCGTTGAAAAACTGTTTTTT. Protein sequence: CASSPGGVEKLFF.

The gene calls are TRBV5-1 and TRBJ2-7; a weak D match, TRBD2 (6 bases). V was pared by 6 bases and J by 6 bases, with 16 bases between. In germline, CDR1 is SGHRS, CDR2 YFSETQ. This CDR3 region has 13 residues. The CDR3 DNA is TGCGCCAGCACTTCGGGGGAGGCGAGCGAGCAGTACTTC. This sequence encodes CASTSGEASEQYF.

The V and J genes are TRBV27 and TRBJ1-4; 8 bases align to TRBD1. V lost 5 bases, J lost 0 bases, and 2 bases stayed unmatched. CDR3 length: 15 amino acids. Germline CDR1 is MNHEY and CDR2 is SMNVEV (reference sequence). The CDR3 loop reads CASSLQGATNEKLFF. The CDR3 nucleotides are TGTGCCAGCAGTCTACAGGGGGCAACTAATGAAAAACTGTTTTTT.

This clone has more than one count but fewer than ten. V gene TRBV3-1 (or the pseudogene TRBV3-2) combines with J gene TRBJ1-2, with 8 positions matching TRBD1. V lost 10 bases and J lost 7; bases outside the gene matches: 5. The CDR3 has 11 residues. Looked up from germline, CDR1 is LGHDT and CDR2 is YNNKEL (reference sequence). CDR3: CATQQGGGYTF. As DNA, the CDR3 is TGTGCCACGCAACAGGGGGGTGGCTACACCTTC.

This clone was recorded once. The chain is built from TRBV5-6 and TRBJ1-2; tentatively, D is TRBD1 (6 bases). Per germline, CDR1 SGHDT and CDR2 YYEEEE. CDR3 size: 15 residues. V lost 1 base to trimming and J lost 5 bases, with 15 bases between them. CDR3 DNA: TGTGCCAGCAGCTTGAGTCCCCAGGGGTCGTATGGCTACACCTTC. Translation gives CASSLSPQGSYGYTF.

CDR3 sequence: CASSYIGRASYEQYF. CDR3 coding DNA: TGTGCCAGCAGTTACATCGGGAGGGCTTCCTACGAGCAGTACTTC. The gene calls are TRBV6-2 or TRBV6-3 and TRBJ2-7; 8 bases match TRBD2. Germline values: CDR1 MNHEY, CDR2 SVGEGT. V trimming: 2 bases; J trimming: 1 base; junction bases outside the gene matches: 4. This CDR3 region has 15 residues.

The chain employs TRBV19 and TRBJ2-7, with D possibly TRBD1 on 6 matching bases. This CDR3 contains 14 residues. Germline CDR1 reads LNHDA; CDR2 reads SQIVND (reference sequence). The germline V and J ends were trimmed by 8 bases and 3 bases, with 17 bases remaining between them. The CDR3 nucleotides read TGTGCCAGTGGGACGACAGGTTATAGCTACGAGCAGTACTTC. Its translation is CASGTTGYSYEQYF. Full variable domain (missing parts from reference TRBV19 and TRBJ2-7): DGGITQSPKYLFRKEGQNVTLSCEQNLNHDAMYWYRQDPGQGLRLIYYSQIVNDFQKGDIAEGYSVSREKKESFPLTVTSAQKNPTAFYLCASGTTGYSYEQYFGPGTRLTVT.

The genes are TRBV5-1 and TRBJ1-1, with D perhaps TRBD1 (6 bases). Germline V gene sequence: CDR1 SGHRS, CDR2 YFSETQ. Trimming took off 0 bases at V and 5 bases at J, with 14 bases between the two ends. This CDR3 comprises 15 residues. The CDR3 region is CASSLGGPGATEAFF. The CDR3 nucleotides read TGCGCCAGCAGCTTGGGGGGGCCAGGGGCAACTGAAGCTTTCTTT. The entire variable domain, with the rest obtained from reference TRBV5-1 and TRBJ1-1, is as follows: KAGVTQTPRYLIKTRGQQVTLSCSPISGHRSVSWYQQTPGQGLQFLFEYFSETQRNKGNFPGRFSGRQFSNSRSEMNVSTLELGDSALYLCASSLGGPGATEAFFGQGTRLTVV.

J is TRBJ2-1 and V is TRBV28, with 7 bases fitting TRBD1. V gave up 8 bases and J gave up 2 bases; unmatched junction bases: 12. The CDR3 has 16 residues. Germline V gene lookup returns CDR1 MDHEN and CDR2 SYDVKM. The CDR3 here is CASVTTGAGAYNEQFF. The CDR3 DNA reads TGTGCCAGCGTAACCACAGGGGCCGGAGCCTACAATGAGCAGTTCTTC.

V usage is TRBV10-2 and J usage is TRBJ1-1, with D maybe TRBD1 (5 bases). The CDR3 loop spans 14 amino acids. Germline loops: CDR1 WSHSY, CDR2 SAAADI. Trimming left V 3 bases short and J 0 bases short, with 8 bases between. CDR3 bases: TGCGCCAGCAGTGAAAAGGGGATGAACACTGAAGCTTTCTTT. Protein: CASSEKGMNTEAFF.

This chain connects TRBV4-1 to TRBJ2-3; TRBD2 agrees at 9 bases. Losses at the gene ends were 1 base for V and 0 bases for J; bases not matched to a gene: 11. CDR3 length: 19 amino acids. Per germline, CDR1 MGHRA and CDR2 YSYEKL. CDR3 sequence: CASSQVGATSGASTDTQYF. In DNA, the CDR3 is TGCGCCAGCAGCCAAGTAGGTGCGACTAGCGGTGCTAGCACAGATACGCAGTATTTT.

This sequence joins TRBV3-1 (or the pseudogene TRBV3-2) and TRBJ1-4, with D possibly TRBD1 on 5 matching bases. V dropped 7 bases and J dropped 6 bases, with 18 bases sitting between them. The germline CDR1 and CDR2 sequences are LGHDT and YNNKEL (reference sequence). This CDR3 comprises 15 residues. The CDR3 DNA reads TGTGCCAGCACCCAGACCTCTCAGGGCGATGAAAAACTGTTTTTT. Protein product: CASTQTSQGDEKLFF.

This clone was recorded a few times. The V and J genes are TRBV6-1 and TRBJ1-5; maybe TRBD1 (5 bases). From germline, CDR1 is MNHNS and CDR2 SASEGT. The CDR3 length is 14 residues. Trimming removed 1 base at V and 2 bases at J, with 6 bases between. For the CDR3, the DNA is TGTGCCAGCAGTGAAGGGGGGGGCAATCAGCCCCAGCATTTT. It yields the protein CASSEGGGNQPQHF.

The rearrangement joins TRBV6-1 to TRBJ1-1, with 7 bases matching TRBD1. J gave up 0 bases and V 3 bases, and 7 bases lay outside the gene matches. The CDR3 has 16 amino acids. Germline V gene sequence: CDR1 MNHNS, CDR2 SASEGT. The CDR3 nucleotides read TGTGCCAGCAGTGACGGGGCACAGGGGATGAACACTGAAGCTTTCTTT. Its translation is CASSDGAQGMNTEAFF.

The chain has TRBV25-1 and TRBJ2-3, with 10 bases aligning to TRBD2. V was clipped by 6 bases and J by 4 bases; unmatched bases: 10. The V gene's germline CDR1 is MGHDK and CDR2 SYGVNS. The CDR3 extends over 16 amino acids. In DNA, the CDR3 is TGTGCCAGCAGCTCTCGAGCGGGAGGGCCATCAGATACGCAGTATTTT. Translating it yields CASSSRAGGPSDTQYF.

This chain links TRBV27 with TRBJ1-2; the match to TRBD1 covers 8 bases. CDR1 MNHEY and CDR2 SMNVEV come from the germline V gene (reference sequence). The V gene end was trimmed by 0 bases and the J gene end by 1 base; junction bases not matched to a gene: 1. The CDR3 contains 15 residues. The CDR3 loop is CASSLSDRGNYGYTF. CDR3 nucleotides: TGTGCCAGCAGTTTATCTGACAGGGGTAACTATGGCTACACCTTC.

The table lists this clone with a count of one. The chain employs TRBV3-1 (or the pseudogene TRBV3-2) and TRBJ1-2; perhaps TRBD1 as D (6 bases). Trimming removed 6 bases from V and 4 bases from J, with 18 bases in between. This CDR3 contains 15 residues. Germline V gives CDR1 LGHDT, CDR2 YNNKEL (reference sequence). DNA for the CDR3: TGTGCCAGCAGTTCCGGGACAACAACCGTCTATGGCTACACCTTC. It yields the protein CASSSGTTTVYGYTF.

The chain recombines TRBV6-5 with TRBJ1-5; 7 bases fit TRBD1. Trimming at V came to 5 bases and at J to 4 bases, leaving 5 bases not matched to a gene. Germline values: CDR1 MNHEY, CDR2 SVGAGI. This CDR3 contains 14 residues. Here the CDR3 reads CASSTGQVNQPQHF. The CDR3 coding sequence is TGTGCCAGCAGTACTGGACAGGTAAATCAGCCCCAGCATTTT.

This rearrangement joins TRBV9 to TRBJ1-1; no definite D call. With 4 bases removed from V and 4 bases from J, the gap between germline ends came to 17 bases. The CDR3 sequence is 15 residues long. Germline-derived CDR1 and CDR2 are SGDLS and YYNGEE. The chain's CDR3 is CASSPQAGGVTEAFF. The CDR3 DNA follows: TGTGCCAGCAGCCCCCAAGCGGGCGGAGTCACTGAAGCTTTCTTT.

The J gene is TRBJ2-3, the V gene TRBV5-1, with 7 bases lining up with TRBD1. The CDR3 totals 15 residues. Germline V gene sequence: CDR1 SGHRS, CDR2 YFSETQ. The junction had 5 bases not matched to a gene; V was cut back by 1 base and J by 3 bases. CDR3 nucleotides: TGCGCCAGCAGCTTGACAGGGGTTGGGACAGATACGCAGTATTTT. Protein: CASSLTGVGTDTQYF.

The chain is built from TRBV11-2 and TRBJ2-1, with D possibly matching TRBD2 (6 bases). This CDR3 comprises 15 residues. V lost 2 bases to trimming and J lost 0 bases, with 8 bases between them. Germline lookup yields CDR1 SGHAT and CDR2 FQNNGV. CDR3 sequence (DNA): TGTGCCAGCAGCTTACTAGCGCCCTCCTACAATGAGCAGTTCTTC. Translated, it gives CASSLLAPSYNEQFF.